This entry lists 30 T cell receptor beta chains sequenced from one sample in a study of sequential checkpoint blockade in melanoma (dated by TCRdb to about 2019). Libraries were made using the immunoSEQ multiplex PCR assay. As stored in TCRdb, this immuneACCESS dataset retains in-frame rearrangements with V and J assigned. A fraction of the clones does not appear; measured against another copy, unresolved V genes explain less than half of the discrepancy, and the remainder lacks a known reason. The table for this sample lists around 13,000 clones; around 70% of them were counted only once. Approximately 24% of the sample lies in the top ten. The sample's treatment or condition label, in plain terms: randomized to nivolumab then ipilimumab (arm A) or the reverse (arm B). The sequencing used CD8+ T cells sorted from blood (inferred from file names), collected from a patient given nivolumab and ipilimumab in sequence. These receptors all stem from a human donor with melanoma.

J is TRBJ2-1 and V is TRBV27; maybe TRBD2 (5 bases). The CDR3 loop spans 16 amino acids. Germline V gives CDR1 MNHEY, CDR2 SMNVEV (reference sequence). Trimming stripped 2 bases from V and 0 bases from J, with 11 bases between. CDR3 sequence (DNA): TGTGCCAGCAGTTTACCTAGCCCTACCTCCTACAATGAGCAGTTCTTC. Protein sequence: CASSLPSPTSYNEQFF.

The chain has TRBV4-2 and TRBJ2-1, with 12 bases that match TRBD2. Germline V gives CDR1 LGHNA, CDR2 YNFKEQ. The junction had 6 bases not matched to a gene; V was cut back by 3 bases and J by 9 bases. CDR3 size: 15 residues. This chain's CDR3 is CASSQLAGGKVEQFF. CDR3 DNA: TGTGCCAGCAGCCAGCTAGCGGGAGGGAAGGTTGAGCAGTTCTTC.

The chain recombines TRBV5-3 with TRBJ1-1; weak D call: TRBD1 (6 bases). TRBV5-3 is an open reading frame, and its role is uncertain. The CDR3 spans 15 residues. V was pared by 4 bases and J by 0 bases, with 13 bases between. Here the CDR3 DNA reads TGTGCCAGAAGCCGCATGGGGGCTATGAACACTGAAGCTTTCTTT. Translation gives CARSRMGAMNTEAFF.

The V and J genes are TRBV27 and TRBJ1-5, with TRBD1 matching 8 bases. Germline V lookup: CDR1 MNHEY, CDR2 SMNVEV (reference sequence). The CDR3 runs 14 residues. Germline trimming cut 5 bases from V and 11 bases from J; bases unmatched to any gene: 11. DNA for the CDR3: TGTGCCAGCAGTCTCGGGACAGGTTCTTTGGCCCAGCATTTT. Translation gives CASSLGTGSLAQHF.

The chain has TRBV10-3 and TRBJ2-2, with D perhaps TRBD2 (6 bases). Germline loops: CDR1 ENHRY, CDR2 SYGVKD. V gave up 10 bases and J gave up 2 bases, with 23 bases separating them. CDR3 size: 17 residues. The CDR3 loop reads CATRINDPGLNTGELFF. The DNA for the CDR3 is TGTGCCACCAGGATAAACGACCCGGGACTCAACACCGGGGAGCTGTTTTTT.

The gene calls are TRBV5-1 and TRBJ1-2; perhaps TRBD1 as D (5 bases). The CDR3 is 12 amino acids. Between the trimmed V and J ends, which lost 0 bases and 5 bases, there was a span of 5 bases. Germline CDR1 reads SGHRS; CDR2 reads YFSETQ. For the CDR3, the DNA is TGCGCCAGCAGCTTGGAGGGGTATGGCTACACCTTC. This translates into CASSLEGYGYTF.

This rearrangement joins TRBV7-2 to TRBJ1-6, with D perhaps matching TRBD1 (5 bases). The length of the CDR3 is 16 residues. The V gene's germline CDR1 is SGHTA and CDR2 FQGNSA. Trimming cost V 0 bases and J 6 bases, with 12 bases left between them. CDR3 in amino acids: CASSLAWGGTNSPLHF. CDR3 coding DNA: TGTGCCAGCAGCTTAGCTTGGGGGGGGACTAATTCACCCCTCCACTTT.

This clone was found a few times. V gene TRBV7-2 combines with J gene TRBJ2-1; TRBD2 is a possible D gene (5 bases). Germline CDR1 is SGHTA and CDR2 is FQGNSA. The CDR3 contains 13 residues. V lost 3 bases and J lost 10, with 13 bases in between. As DNA, the CDR3 is TGTGCCAGCAGCTTGGGCCACCCGGGGGAGCAGTTCTTC. Translated: CASSLGHPGEQFF.

The rearrangement joins TRBV4-3 to TRBJ2-2; D might be TRBD1 (6 bases). Looked up from germline, CDR1 is LGHNA and CDR2 is YSLEER. The ends were cut back, 3 bases at V and 0 bases at J, with 17 bases in the middle. The CDR3 has 18 amino acids. For the CDR3, the DNA is TGCGCCAGCAGCCACCGTTGGTCGACAGGAACGAACACCGGGGAGCTGTTTTTT. Its protein product is CASSHRWSTGTNTGELFF.

The chain employs TRBV19 and TRBJ1-2, with TRBD1 identical over 7 bases. Germline CDR1 LNHDA, CDR2 SQIVND (reference sequence). The V gene end was trimmed by 6 bases and the J gene end by 3 bases; junction bases not matched to a gene: 10. This CDR3 region has 15 residues. CDR3 protein: CASRVTGTSHYGYTF. CDR3 DNA: TGTGCCAGTAGGGTGACAGGGACATCTCACTATGGCTACACCTTC.

This clone has just a few counts. The CDR3 spells CASSPKGQLYGYTF. Written as DNA, the CDR3 is TGTGCCAGCAGTCCCAAAGGACAGCTCTATGGCTACACCTTC. The chain joins TRBV6-5 to TRBJ1-2, with D perhaps TRBD1 (6 bases). The CDR3 length is 14 residues. CDR1 is MNHEY and CDR2 is SVGAGI in the germline V gene. Trimming removed 5 bases from V and 4 bases from J, with 14 bases in between.

Regarding this clone: The junction shows a germline mismatch at one end, possibly a read error. The chain joins TRBV7-2 to TRBJ1-1; possible D gene TRBD1, 5 bases. This CDR3 comprises 13 residues. Germline V lookup: CDR1 SGHTA, CDR2 FQGNSA. The CDR3 sequence: CATSLGQNTEAFF. The CDR3 DNA sequence: TGTGCCACCAGCTTGGGGCAGAACACTGAAGCTTTCTTT.

The gene calls are TRBV9 and TRBJ2-1, with D possibly matching TRBD2 (5 bases). V was clipped by 0 bases and J by 7 bases, with 8 bases between them. Per germline, CDR1 SGDLS and CDR2 YYNGEE. CDR3 length equals 13 residues. The CDR3 DNA reads TGTGCCAGCAGCGTAGATGAGGGAAATGAGCAGTTCTTC. Encoded protein: CASSVDEGNEQFF.

The chain combines TRBV7-9 with TRBJ1-1; D is uncertain. Per germline, CDR1 SEHNR and CDR2 FQNEAQ (reference sequence). The CDR3 loop spans 13 amino acids. V lost 3 bases, J lost 2 bases, and 7 bases lay in between. The CDR3 DNA reads TGTGCCAGCAGCTTGGAGGGAAACACTGAAGCTTTCTTT. Its protein product is CASSLEGNTEAFF.

The chain joins TRBV7-6 to TRBJ2-2, with 8 bases fitting TRBD2. Germline CDR1 reads SGHVS; CDR2 reads FNYEAQ. The ends lost 3 bases at V and 2 bases at J; junction bases unmatched: 8. The CDR3 has 17 residues. CDR3 in amino acids: CASSFPGLVANTGELFF. The CDR3 DNA follows: TGTGCCAGCAGCTTCCCGGGACTAGTTGCCAACACCGGGGAGCTGTTTTTT.

V gene TRBV6-5 combines with J gene TRBJ2-5; a possible D gene is TRBD1 (5 bases). The end of the DNA fits TRBJ2-7 better, so the J call may be wrong. The germline V gene encodes CDR1 MNHEY and CDR2 SVGAGI. CDR3 size: 13 residues. The CDR3 DNA is TGTGCCAGCAAGCCGGACACCTCCTACGAGCAGTACTTC. Translation gives CASKPDTSYEQYF.

The chain joins TRBV13 to TRBJ1-2; D not resolved. Germline V CDR1 and CDR2: PRHDT, FYEKMQ (reference sequence). Deletions cut 1 base from V and 7 bases from J, with 7 bases between. CDR3 length: 12 residues. The CDR3 DNA reads TGTGCCAGCAGCTTAGAGGGAGGTGGCTACACCTTC. Its translation: CASSLEGGGYTF.

V gene TRBV27 combines with J gene TRBJ2-3; weak D call: TRBD1 (6 bases). V lost 7 bases and J 2 bases, leaving 13 bases between the germline ends. The CDR3 consists of 14 residues. The germline gives CDR1 MNHEY, CDR2 SMNVEV (reference sequence). CDR3 nucleotides: TGTGCCAGCAAGGGGGTGGACTTCACAGATACGCAGTATTTT. This gives the protein CASKGVDFTDTQYF.

CDR3 nucleotides: TGTGCCAGCAGCGTTAGCGGGGGGGGATACAATGAGCAGTTCTTC. Translating it yields CASSVSGGGYNEQFF. The rearrangement uses TRBV9 and TRBJ2-1; 11 nucleotides agree with TRBD2. The CDR3 covers 15 residues. Germline V lookup: CDR1 SGDLS, CDR2 YYNGEE. The trim removed 2 bases at V and 4 bases at J, leaving 2 bases unmatched.

This clone was seen a few times. The chain joins TRBV19 to TRBJ2-7; the match to TRBD1 covers 8 bases. Germline V gene lookup returns CDR1 LNHDA and CDR2 SQIVND (reference sequence). V was clipped by 5 bases and J by 3 bases; unmatched bases: 3. The CDR3 runs 13 residues. The CDR3 here is CASSFTGGYEQYF. For the CDR3, the DNA is TGTGCCAGTAGTTTCACAGGGGGCTACGAGCAGTACTTC. Full variable domain (rest looked up from reference TRBV19 and TRBJ2-7): DGGITQSPKYLFRKEGQNVTLSCEQNLNHDAMYWYRQDPGQGLRLIYYSQIVNDFQKGDIAEGYSVSREKKESFPLTVTSAQKNPTAFYLCASSFTGGYEQYFGPGTRLTVT.

V is TRBV9 and J is TRBJ2-3; a possible D gene is TRBD2 (6 bases). Trimming shortened V by 0 bases and J by 4 bases, and 9 bases separated the two germline ends. The CDR3 has 14 residues. Per the germline V gene, CDR1 is SGDLS and CDR2 is YYNGEE. The CDR3 spells CASSVVGSADTQYF. The CDR3 region has the DNA TGTGCCAGCAGCGTAGTCGGGAGTGCAGATACGCAGTATTTT.

The gene calls are TRBV25-1 and TRBJ2-1, with 7 bases lining up with TRBD2. The CDR3 length is 13 residues. The junction had 3 bases not matched to a gene; V was cut back by 0 bases and J by 10 bases. Looked up from germline, CDR1 is MGHDK and CDR2 is SYGVNS. The CDR3 sequence: CASSEYKLAEQFF. Written as DNA, the CDR3 is TGTGCCAGCAGTGAATATAAACTAGCGGAGCAGTTCTTC.

About this clone: The junction departs from germline at one end; a sequencing error may be responsible. Additional DNA sequences in this sample encode the identical CDR3. The V and J genes are TRBV5-1 and TRBJ2-1, with 7 bases that match TRBD1. CDR1 and CDR2 (germline): SGHRS, YFSETQ. This CDR3 contains 18 residues. This chain's CDR3 is CASSFLGGSSLGHNEQFF. The CDR3 DNA reads TGCGCCAGCAGCTTCTTAGGGGGCAGTAGCCTAGGGCACAATGAACAGTTCTTC.

The genes are TRBV6-6 and TRBJ2-7; TRBD1 matches at 7 bases. Matching the DNA end better, TRBJ2-1 makes the J call doubtful. The germline CDR1 and CDR2 sequences are MNHNY and SVGAGI (reference sequence). CDR3 size: 14 residues. CDR3 sequence (DNA): TGTGCCAGCGGAAGACAGGGCGACCACAATGAGCAGTTCTTC. Its translation is CASGRQGDHNEQFF.

J is TRBJ2-5 and V is TRBV7-9, with D possibly TRBD2 on 6 matching bases. The CDR3 contains 14 residues. V dropped 3 bases and J dropped 4 bases, with 12 bases sitting between them. Germline V gene lookup returns CDR1 SEHNR and CDR2 FQNEAQ (reference sequence). The CDR3 nucleotides read TGTGCCAGCAGCTTGGGGGGAGCGGGAGAGACCCAGTACTTC. Translation: CASSLGGAGETQYF.

The rearrangement links TRBV5-8 to TRBJ2-7; a possible D gene is TRBD1 (6 bases). CDR1 and CDR2 from the germline V gene are SGHTS and YDEGEE. V lost 2 bases to trimming and J lost 6 bases, with 18 bases between them. This CDR3 spans 15 amino acids. The CDR3 is CASSFLQGPNGEQYF. CDR3 coding DNA: TGTGCCAGCAGCTTTTTGCAGGGGCCGAACGGCGAGCAGTACTTC. The whole variable domain, remainder taken from reference TRBV5-8 and TRBJ2-7, is EAGVTQSPTHLIKTRGQQATLRCSPISGHTSVYWYQQALGLGLQFLLWYDEGEERNRGNFPPRFSGRQFPNYSSELNVNALELEDSALYLCASSFLQGPNGEQYFGPGTRLTVT.

This clone was detected a few times. V usage is TRBV5-1 and J usage is TRBJ1-1; D call uncertain. Trimming pared 0 bases from V and 2 bases from J, leaving 5 bases between. The germline gives CDR1 SGHRS, CDR2 YFSETQ. This CDR3 is 13 amino acids long. CDR3 region: CASSLAFNTEAFF. DNA for the CDR3: TGCGCCAGCAGCTTGGCTTTTAACACTGAAGCTTTCTTT.

The V call is TRBV6-5, the J call TRBJ2-7; the D gene is possibly TRBD2 (5 bases). Germline V gene data show CDR1 as MNHEY and CDR2 as SVGAGI. Between the trimmed V and J ends, which lost 5 bases and 6 bases, there was a span of 14 bases. The CDR3 runs 13 residues. CDR3 amino acids: CASSPGVGLEQYF. CDR3 nucleotides: TGTGCCAGCAGTCCCGGGGTCGGGCTCGAGCAGTACTTC.

The chain joins TRBV29-1 to TRBJ2-7; the D gene is possibly TRBD2 (6 bases). The CDR3 spans 12 residues. V was clipped by 5 bases and J by 4 bases, with 12 bases between them. Per the germline V gene, CDR1 is SQVTM and CDR2 is ANQGSEA. CDR3 DNA sequence: TGCAGCGTTCGCAGCGGAGGGTACGAGCAGTACTTC. Translated, it gives CSVRSGGYEQYF.

This chain connects TRBV2 to TRBJ1-1; D might be TRBD1 (6 bases). Looked up from germline, CDR1 is SNHLY and CDR2 is FYNNEI. The CDR3 sequence is 14 residues long. V was clipped by 0 bases and J by 4 bases, with 9 bases between them. CDR3 residues: CASSEALDSTEAFF. For the CDR3, the DNA is TGTGCCAGCAGTGAAGCTTTGGACAGCACTGAAGCTTTCTTT.